The 18 T cell receptor beta chains below all came from one sample that was sequenced in a study of T cells in women clearing cervical HPV infection. Sequenced by immunoSEQ multiplex PCR; TCRdb stores in-frame clones only, minus some. This repertoire includes tens of thousands of clones. The source material was blood buffy coat. The receptors shown here come from a woman between 18 and 70 years old with a cervical HPV16 infection that either progressed to CIN3+ or cleared (not recorded which).

Concerning this clone: The read terminates 3 residues ahead of where the CDR3 ends, so the germline J gene completes it. The V and J genes are TRBV5-4 and TRBJ2-5; 7 positions match TRBD2. The CDR3 is made up of 14 amino acids. Germline assignment: CDR1 SGHNT and CDR2 YYREEE (reference sequence). J gave up 5 bases and V 3 bases, and 7 bases lay outside the gene matches. CDR3 protein: CASSSPIGGETQYF. The CDR3 DNA, read in part, is TGTGCCAGCAGCTCCCCGATCGGGGGGGAGACC.

With regard to this clone: Read sequence stops 3 residues before the CDR3 end, and the germline J gene provides the missing end. The rearrangement joins TRBV19 to TRBJ2-1, with TRBD2 matching 8 bases. With V trimmed by 9 bases and J by 3 bases, 16 bases remained unmatched. CDR1 is LNHDA, CDR2 SQIVND, per germline (reference sequence). The CDR3 is 17 residues long. The CDR3 here is CASGGASRRAGYNEQFF. The sequenced CDR3 bases are TGTGCCAGCGGGGGGGCTAGCAGGAGGGCCGGCTACAATGAG.

Turning to this clone: With the read ending 3 residues before the CDR3 end, the germline J gene is used to fill in that end. This chain uses TRBV5-5 with TRBJ1-2; 9 bases are a match to TRBD1. The CDR3 runs to 15 residues. Germline V gene lookup returns CDR1 SGHKS and CDR2 YYEKEE (reference sequence). Losses at the gene ends were 3 bases for V and 2 bases for J; bases not matched to a gene: 5. CDR3 DNA (partial): TGTGCCAGCAGCTGGGCGGGACAGGGAAACTATGGC. It translates to CASSWAGQGNYG. From start to end, the CDR3 is CASSWAGQGNYGYTF.

A note on this clone: Read data end 3 residues before the CDR3 end; the end is taken from the germline J gene. This chain links TRBV5-1 with TRBJ2-2; 7 bases fit TRBD1. Germline V CDR1 and CDR2: SGHRS, YFSETQ. There are 15 residues in the CDR3. The CDR3 DNA, read in part, is TGCGCCAGCAGCTTGAGGGACAGCTCTAATGAAAAG. Protein product: CASSLRDSSNEK. The whole CDR3 reads CASSLRDSSNEKLFF.

Note on this clone: The missing CDR3 end, 3 residues past where the read stops, is filled in from the germline J gene. The chain links TRBV2 to TRBJ2-7; D perhaps matches TRBD2 (6 bases). Trimming took 6 bases from V and 4 from J, leaving 10 bases between them. CDR3 size: 12 residues. Germline CDR1 reads SNHLY; CDR2 reads FYNNEI. The DNA read from the CDR3 is TGTGCCAGCAGGGAGGGTAGATACGAG. It specifies CASREGRYE. The whole CDR3 sequence reads CASREGRYEQYF.

With regard to this clone: The read ends 3 residues shy of where the CDR3 ends; the end is completed using the germline J gene. This chain connects TRBV2 to TRBJ2-1, with a weak D call TRBD1 (6 bases). The V end lost 9 bases, the J end lost 0 bases, and 9 bases lay between the germline ends. CDR1 SNHLY and CDR2 FYNNEI come from the germline V gene. The CDR3 runs 13 residues. Partial CDR3 DNA: TGTGCCAGTAGGGGGAGCTCCTACAATGAG. As protein: CASRGSSYNE. In full, the CDR3 reads CASRGSSYNEQFF.

With regard to this clone: The CDR3 end lies 3 residues beyond the end of the read and is filled in from the germline J gene. The chain has TRBV19 and TRBJ2-7, with D perhaps matching TRBD1 (5 bases). Between the trimmed V and J ends, which lost 5 bases and 5 bases, there was a span of 13 bases. Germline values: CDR1 LNHDA, CDR2 SQIVND (reference sequence). This CDR3 region has 13 residues. CDR3 bases read: TGTGCCAGTAGTTGGGCAGGGATCCACGAG. It translates to CASSWAGIHE. The CDR3 reads in full as CASSWAGIHEQYF.

As for this clone: Sequencing ends 3 residues short of the CDR3 end; the germline J gene provides the rest. The same CDR3 arises from other DNA sequences in this sample as well. J is TRBJ1-3 and V is TRBV2; D might be TRBD1 (5 bases). CDR1 is SNHLY and CDR2 is FYNNEI in the germline V gene. The CDR3 has 15 amino acids. The V gene lost 1 base and the J gene lost 3 bases, with 10 bases spanning the gap. CDR3: CASSEEWGGGNTIYF. Incomplete CDR3 DNA: TGTGCCAGCAGTGAAGAATGGGGGGGTGGAAACACC.

With regard to this clone: The CDR3 extends 3 residues past the end of the read, so its final part is completed from the germline J gene. This chain uses TRBV6-4 with TRBJ2-1; D is perhaps TRBD2 (7 bases). The germline V gene has CDR1 MRHNA and CDR2 SNTAGT. This CDR3 is 16 amino acids long. V was shortened by 3 bases and J by 1 base, with 13 bases between the two germline ends. Partial CDR3 DNA: TGTGCCAGCAGTGATAAGGGGGGGGGATCCTACAATGAG. Residues: CASSDKGGGSYNE. The entire CDR3 protein is CASSDKGGGSYNEQFF.

The CDR3 bases that were read are TGCGCCAGCAGCGCCGGGACAGGTCGAGGC. Protein: CASSAGTGRG. The complete CDR3 protein is CASSAGTGRGYTF. This chain joins TRBV5-1 and TRBJ1-2, with 8 bases identical to TRBD1. Sequencing ends 3 residues short of the CDR3 end; the germline J gene provides the rest. The CDR3 covers 13 residues. Germline V gene data show CDR1 as SGHRS and CDR2 as YFSETQ.

As concerns this clone: Read sequence stops 3 residues before the CDR3 end, and the germline J gene provides the missing end. The chain links TRBV2 to TRBJ1-1; 7 bases are shared with TRBD1. CDR3 size: 13 residues. V was pared by 6 bases and J by 6 bases, with 7 bases of the junction left unmatched. The germline V gene has CDR1 SNHLY and CDR2 FYNNEI. The CDR3 loop reads CASRTTGVAEAFF. CDR3 bases read: TGTGCCAGCAGGACAACAGGGGTCGCTGAA.

As concerns this clone: Read data end 3 residues before the CDR3 end; the end is taken from the germline J gene. This chain links TRBV6-1 with TRBJ1-6, with D hard to call. The CDR3 is 15 amino acids. Trimming removed 2 bases from V and 6 bases from J, with 11 bases in between. Germline CDR1 reads MNHNS; CDR2 reads SASEGT. The CDR3 loop reads CASSEPAGVNSPLHF. CDR3 DNA (partial): TGTGCCAGCAGTGAACCCGCCGGGGTTAATTCACCC.

Worth noting for this clone: The junction departs from germline at one end; a sequencing error may be responsible. The missing CDR3 end, 3 residues past where the read stops, is filled in from the germline J gene. This chain links TRBV7-2 with TRBJ1-5; TRBD1 agrees at 9 bases. The CDR3 length is 14 residues. In germline, CDR1 is SGHTA, CDR2 FQGNSA. The CDR3 is CASSSDRGNRPQHF. The CDR3 DNA, read in part, is TGTGCCAGCAGCTCGGACAGGGGAAATCGGCCC.

Concerning this clone itself: The sequenced fragment ends 3 residues before the CDR3 boundary, so the rest is inferred from the germline J gene. V usage is TRBV10-3 and J usage is TRBJ2-2; tentatively, D is TRBD2 (7 bases). The CDR3 spans 15 residues. The germline gives CDR1 ENHRY, CDR2 SYGVKD. V lost 7 bases to trimming and J lost 5 bases, with 17 bases between them. The part of the CDR3 DNA that was read is TGTGCCATCAATGGTGTGGGGGGGCAAACCGGGGAG. This translates into CAINGVGGQTGE. The entire CDR3 is CAINGVGGQTGELFF.

As regards this clone: Sequencing ends 3 residues short of the CDR3 end; the germline J gene provides the rest. The chain carries TRBV5-4 and TRBJ1-2; 8 positions agree with TRBD1. Germline V gene sequence: CDR1 SGHNT, CDR2 YYREEE (reference sequence). The CDR3 runs to 14 residues. CDR3 DNA, as far as it was read: TGTGCCAGCAGCTTGGCGACGACAGGGGAAGGC. Its protein is CASSLATTGEG. In full, the CDR3 reads CASSLATTGEGYTF.

CDR3 sequence reads: CASSISAGGDEQFF. The CDR3 bases that were read are TGTGCCAGTAGTATCTCAGCGGGGGGGGATGAG. The rearrangement joins TRBV19 to TRBJ2-1; 10 bases fit TRBD2. The CDR3 end lies 3 residues beyond the end of the read and is filled in from the germline J gene. CDR1 and CDR2 from the germline V gene are LNHDA and SQIVND (reference sequence). The CDR3 is 14 amino acids. V lost 3 bases to trimming and J lost 8 bases; unmatched junction nucleotides: 4.

About this clone: The CDR3 goes on 3 residues after the read ends, and that part is filled in from the germline J gene. V gene TRBV7-2 combines with J gene TRBJ2-3, with 8 bases identical to TRBD1. The CDR3 consists of 15 residues. CDR1 is SGHTA, CDR2 FQGNSA, per germline. CDR3 bases read: TGTGCCAGCAGCTTAGCCGGGACAGGAGAATCGCCG. Protein sequence: CASSLAGTGESP. The full CDR3 is CASSLAGTGESPQYF.

Regarding this clone: The CDR3 is cut off 3 residues early in the read; its end comes from the germline J gene. V usage is TRBV14 and J usage is TRBJ1-1, with 7 bases aligning to TRBD1. Trimming removed 1 base from V and 5 bases from J; junction bases left unmatched: 4. Germline V CDR1 and CDR2: SGHDN, FVKESK. The CDR3 length is 14 residues. Incomplete CDR3 DNA: TGTGCCAGCAGCCAAGCGGCAGGGGGGACTGAA. It yields the protein CASSQAAGGTE. The full CDR3 protein is CASSQAAGGTEAFF.